This record concerns one T cell receptor beta chain sequence. This clonotype is a singleton in its sample. The specificity of this receptor is unknown. Base qualities are missing; no much larger clone stands one base away. One read is thin evidence. RNA was extracted with the RNeasy kit and about 0.5 to 1 ug was reverse transcribed using random hexamers. TCR beta CDR3 regions were amplified with the immunoSEQ multiplex PCR assay covering 54 Vbeta and 13 Jbeta segments. PCR amplification bias was corrected using a synthetic template baseline for primer optimization and computational correction. The authors' analysis ran thus. Reads were assigned to V, D and J genes according to IMGT and analyzed in immunoSEQ Analyzer, with only productive sequences retained. Clonality was calculated as one minus the Shannon entropy normalized by log2 of the number of productive unique sequences. For each patient and control, public and private clones were evaluated within the 100 most prevalent clones. Susac-specific clones were defined as absent from healthy and MS cohorts, around 970 published viral clones and other ImmuneACCESS disease sequences. Using fastp trimming at Q25 and MiXCR clonotype assembly, TCRdb reanalyzed the public sequencing data and kept in-frame beta chains. Rows matching on CDR3 protein sequence are summarized as one entry with the most common DNA and genes. It is TCRdb's table, rather than the study itself, that gives the V and J calls and clone size. The sample contains 150,000 to 200,000 distinct CDR3 sequences, just under 95% of them found a single time. Less than 0.12% of the sample rests with the top ten.

This entry comes from a study of CD8 T cells in Susac syndrome (dated by TCRdb to the late 2010s). At the level of the whole study: Repertoire sequencing was used to test whether CD8+ T cell activation and differentiation in Susac syndrome was antigen driven.

Peripheral blood CD8+ and CD4+ T cells from healthy donors, Susac syndrome patients and multiple sclerosis patients were profiled using high-throughput TCR beta sequencing. Healthy donors were included as age- and sex-matched controls. CD8+ TEMRA cells were enriched by FACS, while bulk CD8+ and CD4+ T cells were purified by magnetic negative isolation. Blood was collected in EDTA tubes and processed within 24 hours, with PBMCs isolated through density gradient centrifugation. PBMCs intended for TCR sequencing were cryopreserved in liquid nitrogen and thawed later in a water bath at 37 degrees C. A purity of at least 90% was achieved for sorted or isolated CD4+, CD8+ and CD8+ TEMRA cells. The full study reports these points: The number of individuals in the TCR sequencing and HLA analysis was acknowledged as relatively small.

Its CDR3 holds 12 amino acids, cysteine through phenylalanine. Left in the record is the CDR3 DNA by itself, 36 bases read in frame from the first base. Cut back by 5 bases and 5 bases, the V and J ends lie 10 bases apart. The germline V gene specifies SQVTM as CDR1 and ANQGSEA as CDR2. The V gene is TRBV29-1 and the J gene is TRBJ1-5, with a tentative D gene TRBD1 over 5 matching bases. What was sequenced was CD4+ T cells from PBMCs. This TCR was recovered from a human donor in good health. The CDR3 reads CSVTEGDQPQHF. At the DNA level, the sequence is TGCAGCGTTACCGAAGGGGATCAGCCCCAGCATTTT.